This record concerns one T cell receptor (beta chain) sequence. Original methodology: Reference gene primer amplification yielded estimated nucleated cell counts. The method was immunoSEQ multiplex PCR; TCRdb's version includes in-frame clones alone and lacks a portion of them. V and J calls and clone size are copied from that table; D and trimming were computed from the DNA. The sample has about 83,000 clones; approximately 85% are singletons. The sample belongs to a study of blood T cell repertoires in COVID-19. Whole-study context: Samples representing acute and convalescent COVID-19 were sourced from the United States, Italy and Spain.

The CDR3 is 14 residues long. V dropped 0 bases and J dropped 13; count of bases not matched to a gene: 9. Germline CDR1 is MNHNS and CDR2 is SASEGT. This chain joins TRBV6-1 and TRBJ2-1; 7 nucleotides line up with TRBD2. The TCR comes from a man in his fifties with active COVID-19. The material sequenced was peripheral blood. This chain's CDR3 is CASSEAWRETVQFF. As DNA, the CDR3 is TGTGCCAGCAGTGAAGCCTGGCGGGAGACTGTCCAGTTCTTC.